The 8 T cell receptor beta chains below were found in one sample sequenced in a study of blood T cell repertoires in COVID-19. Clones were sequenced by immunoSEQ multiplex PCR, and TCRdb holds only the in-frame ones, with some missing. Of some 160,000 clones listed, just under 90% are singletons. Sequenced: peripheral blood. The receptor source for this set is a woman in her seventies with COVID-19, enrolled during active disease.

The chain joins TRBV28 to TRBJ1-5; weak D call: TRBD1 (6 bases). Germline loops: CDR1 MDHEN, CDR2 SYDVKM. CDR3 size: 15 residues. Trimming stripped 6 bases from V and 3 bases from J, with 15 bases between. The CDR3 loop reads CASSSLGGPNQPQHF. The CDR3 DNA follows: TGTGCCAGCAGCTCCCTGGGGGGGCCCAATCAGCCCCAGCATTTT.

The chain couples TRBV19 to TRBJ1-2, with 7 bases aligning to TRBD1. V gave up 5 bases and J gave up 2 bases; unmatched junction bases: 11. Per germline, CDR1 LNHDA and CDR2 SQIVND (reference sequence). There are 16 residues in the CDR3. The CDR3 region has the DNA TGTGCCAGTAGTGAGGGACAGAAAGCCCGGAACTATGGCTACACCTTC. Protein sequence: CASSEGQKARNYGYTF.

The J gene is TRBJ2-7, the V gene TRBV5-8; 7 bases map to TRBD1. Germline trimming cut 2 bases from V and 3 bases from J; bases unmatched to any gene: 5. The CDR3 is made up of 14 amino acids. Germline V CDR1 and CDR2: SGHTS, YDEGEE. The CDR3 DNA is TGTGCCAGCAGCTTCCGGGACAGAATCTACGAGCAGTACTTC. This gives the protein CASSFRDRIYEQYF.

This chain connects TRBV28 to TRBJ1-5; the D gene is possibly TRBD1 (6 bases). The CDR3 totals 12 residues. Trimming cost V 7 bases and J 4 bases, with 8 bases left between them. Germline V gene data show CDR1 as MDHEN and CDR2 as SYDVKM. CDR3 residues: CASIQGNQPQHF. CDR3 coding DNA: TGTGCCAGCATTCAGGGGAATCAGCCCCAGCATTTT.

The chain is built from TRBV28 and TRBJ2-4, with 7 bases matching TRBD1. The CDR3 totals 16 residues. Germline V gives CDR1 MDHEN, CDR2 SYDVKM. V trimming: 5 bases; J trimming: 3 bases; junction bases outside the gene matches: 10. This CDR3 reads CASSTRQGLGKNIQYF. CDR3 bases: TGTGCCAGCAGTACCCGACAGGGATTGGGCAAAAACATTCAGTACTTC.

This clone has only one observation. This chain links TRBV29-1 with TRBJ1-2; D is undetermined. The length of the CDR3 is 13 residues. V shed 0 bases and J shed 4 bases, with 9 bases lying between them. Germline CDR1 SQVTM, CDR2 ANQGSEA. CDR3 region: CSVEEIQLYGYTF. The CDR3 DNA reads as TGCAGCGTTGAAGAGATACAGCTCTATGGCTACACCTTC. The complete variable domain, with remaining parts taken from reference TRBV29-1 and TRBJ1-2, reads SAVISQKPSRDICQRGTSLTIQCQVDSQVTMMFWYRQQPGQSLTLIATANQGSEATYESGFVIDKFPISRPNLTFSTLTVSNMSPEDSSIYLCSVEEIQLYGYTFGSGTRLTVV.

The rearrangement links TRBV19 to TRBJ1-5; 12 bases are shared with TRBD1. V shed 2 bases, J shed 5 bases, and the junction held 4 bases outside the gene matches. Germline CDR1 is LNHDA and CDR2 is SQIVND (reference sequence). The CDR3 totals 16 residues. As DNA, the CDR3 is TGTGCCAGTAGTATATGGGACAGGGGGCGCGATCAGCCCCAGCATTTT. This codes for CASSIWDRGRDQPQHF.

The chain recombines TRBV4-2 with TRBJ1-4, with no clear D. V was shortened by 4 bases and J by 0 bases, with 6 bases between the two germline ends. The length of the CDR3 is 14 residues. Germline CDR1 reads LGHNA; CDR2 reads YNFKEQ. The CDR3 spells CASSRGATNEKLFF. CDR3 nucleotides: TGTGCCAGCAGCCGCGGGGCAACTAATGAAAAACTGTTTTTT.